This T cell receptor beta chain is from a study of blood T cell repertoires in COVID-19. Study details: Sites in the United States, Italy and Spain provided acute and convalescent COVID-19 samples. T cells, B-cell-depleted T cells, or PBMCs supplied cDNA or gDNA.

Trimming took 1 base from V and 10 from J, leaving 13 bases between them. CDR1 is SNHLY, CDR2 FYNNEI, per germline. The CDR3 has 13 amino acids. In the original analysis: Cell counts per sample came from amplifying reference gene primers. The protocol was immunoSEQ multiplex PCR, while the TCRdb copy is restricted to in-frame clones and leaves out a portion. The V and J calls and clone size are taken from that table; D and trimming were inferred from the DNA. The sample shows about 240,000 clones, 87% of them seen only once. The sequenced material came from peripheral blood. The TCR sequence derives from a man aged 55-75 years who had recovered from COVID-19. This chain uses TRBV2 with TRBJ1-1; D ambiguous. The CDR3 coding sequence is TGTGCCAGCAGTGAAGGTTGGGCGAGTAGAGCTTTCTTT. It encodes CASSEGWASRAFF.